The 7 T cell receptor beta chains below come from one sample, sequenced in a study of cytomegalovirus exposure and HLA in healthy donors. The PCR made use of 60 Vbeta and 13 Jbeta primers. Some clones are missing from TCRdb's copy, which holds only in-frame ones; the method was immunoSEQ multiplex PCR. Of over 100,000 clones listed, roughly four fifths are singletons. Sequencing was carried out using PBMCs. The receptors stem from a man aged 25-45 years in good health and CMV-seropositive.

This clone was counted a single time. This rearrangement joins TRBV7-2 to TRBJ2-5, with TRBD2 as a possible D gene (6 bases). The V gene lost 5 bases and the J gene lost 5 bases, with 12 bases spanning the gap. Germline V gives CDR1 SGHTA, CDR2 FQGNSA. The CDR3 length is 13 residues. The CDR3 loop reads CASSQRREETQYF. CDR3 coding DNA: TGTGCCAGCAGCCAGAGACGGGAGGAGACCCAGTACTTC.

This chain connects TRBV6-5 to TRBJ2-7, with TRBD2 identical over 11 bases. Germline loops: CDR1 MNHEY, CDR2 SVGAGI. With V trimmed by 6 bases and J by 0 bases, 1 base remained unmatched. CDR3 size: 14 residues. The CDR3: CASRLAGGSYEQYF. Written as DNA, the CDR3 is TGTGCCAGCAGGCTAGCGGGGGGCTCCTACGAGCAGTACTTC.

This clone was seen at least ten times. This chain connects TRBV11-2 to TRBJ2-1, with D unclear. CDR1 and CDR2 from the germline V gene are SGHAT and FQNNGV. V was shortened by 4 bases and J by 3 bases, with 7 bases between the two germline ends. The CDR3 runs 13 residues. The CDR3 protein is CASSSISYNEQFF. CDR3 coding DNA: TGTGCCAGCAGCTCTATAAGCTACAATGAGCAGTTCTTC.

The gene calls are TRBV19 and TRBJ2-7; D ambiguous. Germline V CDR1 and CDR2: LNHDA, SQIVND (reference sequence). V lost 3 bases, J lost 2 bases, and 11 bases lay in between. The CDR3 is 14 residues long. The CDR3 region has the DNA TGTGCCAGTAGTATCACCCAGACACCCTACGAGCAGTACTTC. Its protein is CASSITQTPYEQYF.

This chain connects TRBV30 to TRBJ1-6, with unresolved D. V was shortened by 8 bases and J by 1 base, with 9 bases between the two germline ends. Germline CDR1 is GTSNPN and CDR2 is SVGIG (reference sequence). The CDR3 runs 13 residues. Written as DNA, the CDR3 is TGTGCCCGCGAGGTATCCTATAATTCACCCCTCCACTTT. This encodes CAREVSYNSPLHF.

This chain joins TRBV5-8 and TRBJ2-7; 8 positions match TRBD1. With 8 bases clipped from V and 0 bases from J, the junction kept 4 bases outside the gene matches. CDR3 length: 13 amino acids. Germline CDR1 is SGHTS and CDR2 is YDEGEE. For the CDR3, the DNA is TGTGCCAGTCTTGGGACAGGCTCCTACGAGCAGTACTTC. It codes for CASLGTGSYEQYF.

The V call is TRBV11-2, the J call TRBJ2-2; TRBD2 is a possible D gene (6 bases). This CDR3 has 13 amino acids. Germline CDR1 SGHAT, CDR2 FQNNGV. V lost 2 bases to trimming and J lost 5 bases, with 6 bases between them. CDR3 loop: CASSLRGTGELFF. DNA of the CDR3: TGTGCCAGCAGCTTACGGGGGACCGGGGAGCTGTTTTTT.